One and the same sample provided the 17 T cell receptor beta chains below, sequenced in a study of OX40 agonist ivuxolimab in advanced cancers. Profiling relied on immunoSEQ multiplex PCR, and the TCRdb table lists in-frame clones only, not all of them. The table records over 75,000 clones, around nine tenths of them present only once. Here the sequenced sample was CD4+ or CD8+ T cells sorted from blood, taken in a trial of the OX40 agonist ivuxolimab. These receptors all come from an adult with an advanced solid tumor such as melanoma, head and neck, liver or kidney cancer.

This chain uses TRBV6-6 with TRBJ2-3; the D is unclear. V dropped 6 bases and J dropped 5 bases, with 6 bases sitting between them. CDR1 MNHNY and CDR2 SVGAGI come from the germline V gene (reference sequence). This CDR3 has 11 residues. The CDR3 here is CASSRRDTQYF. Here the CDR3 DNA reads TGTGCCAGCAGCCGACGAGATACGCAGTATTTT.

The chain has TRBV27 and TRBJ1-5, with D unresolved. The CDR3 totals 16 residues. The germline CDR1 and CDR2 sequences are MNHEY and SMNVEV (reference sequence). The V and J ends lost 3 bases and 1 base respectively, with 13 bases between them. The CDR3 DNA reads as TGTGCCAGCAGTTTGAGGGCGCGGGAGAGCAATCAGCCCCAGCATTTT. It is translated as CASSLRARESNQPQHF.

This sequence joins TRBV5-1 and TRBJ1-1; no clear D. V was pared by 0 bases and J by 3 bases, with 9 bases between. CDR3 length: 14 amino acids. Germline V gives CDR1 SGHRS, CDR2 YFSETQ. The CDR3 sequence: CASSLVAQDTEAFF. The CDR3, as DNA: TGCGCCAGCAGCTTGGTCGCTCAGGACACTGAAGCTTTCTTT.

This chain uses TRBV7-8 with TRBJ2-5; a weak D match, TRBD2 (6 bases). This CDR3 has 18 residues. V shed 1 base and J shed 1 base, with 19 bases lying between them. CDR1 SGHVS and CDR2 FQNEAQ come from the germline V gene. CDR3 coding DNA: TGTGCCAGCAGCTTAGGCTTTACCGGGGCCGGGGGCCAAGAGACCCAGTACTTC. This gives the protein CASSLGFTGAGGQETQYF.

This chain links TRBV5-4 with TRBJ1-4; D uncertain. V lost 0 bases, J lost 7 bases, and 7 bases lay in between. CDR3 length equals 13 residues. Germline CDR1 reads SGHNT; CDR2 reads YYREEE (reference sequence). The CDR3 loop is CASSLERTEKLFF. The CDR3 bases are TGTGCCAGCAGCTTGGAACGAACTGAAAAACTGTTTTTT.

The V call is TRBV9, the J call TRBJ1-4; D is unresolved. With 4 bases removed from V and 6 bases from J, the gap between germline ends came to 16 bases. The CDR3 consists of 15 residues. The germline V gene has CDR1 SGDLS and CDR2 YYNGEE. The DNA for the CDR3 is TGTGCCAGCAGCCCAGGACTCCGGGGAGATGAAAAACTGTTTTTT. It encodes CASSPGLRGDEKLFF.

This clone appeared a single time. V and J are TRBV5-1 and TRBJ2-2; tentative D call: TRBD2 (5 bases). V was clipped by 0 bases and J by 5 bases, with 11 bases between them. Germline values: CDR1 SGHRS, CDR2 YFSETQ. The CDR3 spans 15 residues. The CDR3 bases are TGCGCCAGCAGCTTGGATAGCGCAAGAACCGGGGAGCTGTTTTTT. It codes for CASSLDSARTGELFF.

This chain connects TRBV6-1 to TRBJ1-5; possibly TRBD1 for D (5 bases). The germline V gene encodes CDR1 MNHNS and CDR2 SASEGT. The V end was cut by 7 bases, the J end by 4 bases, with 8 bases between. The CDR3 contains 12 residues. For the CDR3, the DNA is TGTGCCAGCATGTGGGGGAATCAGCCCCAGCATTTT. This sequence encodes CASMWGNQPQHF.

J is TRBJ1-2 and V is TRBV4-3; D is possibly TRBD1 (5 bases). CDR3 length equals 13 residues. The ends were cut back, 1 base at V and 6 bases at J, with 9 bases in the middle. Germline V gene lookup returns CDR1 LGHNA and CDR2 YSLEER. CDR3 sequence: CASSQARGHGYTF. For the CDR3, the DNA is TGCGCCAGCAGCCAAGCGAGGGGACATGGCTACACCTTC.

The rearrangement links TRBV7-3 to TRBJ2-7; 9 positions match TRBD2. Germline V gives CDR1 SGHTA, CDR2 FQGTGA. This CDR3 spans 15 amino acids. V lost 5 bases and J lost 4; bases outside the gene matches: 9. CDR3 DNA sequence: TGTGCCAGCAGCGAAGGGGCGGGAGGGCGATACGAGCAGTACTTC. It specifies CASSEGAGGRYEQYF. Full variable domain (remainder filled in from reference TRBV7-3 and TRBJ2-7): GAGVSQTPSNKVTEKGKYVELRCDPISGHTALYWYRQSLGQGPEFLIYFQGTGAADDSGLPNDRFFAVRPEGSVSTLKIQRTERGDSAVYLCASSEGAGGRYEQYFGPGTRLTVT.

This chain connects TRBV30 to TRBJ1-6; 11 nucleotides match TRBD1. Losses at the gene ends were 5 bases for V and 10 bases for J; bases not matched to a gene: 10. CDR1 and CDR2 from the germline V gene are GTSNPN and SVGIG (reference sequence). The CDR3 consists of 15 residues. The CDR3 DNA follows: TGTGCCTGGGCCAGGACAGGGGGCGCGGGCTCACCCCTCCACTTT. Translation: CAWARTGGAGSPLHF.

The V call is TRBV10-3, the J call TRBJ2-1; D is ambiguous. The CDR3 is 12 residues long. V was pared by 9 bases and J by 4 bases, with 10 bases between. In germline, CDR1 is ENHRY, CDR2 SYGVKD. The CDR3 loop reads CAIQNSYNEQFF. The DNA for the CDR3 is TGTGCCATTCAGAATAGTTACAATGAGCAGTTCTTC.

The rearrangement joins TRBV5-1 to TRBJ1-6; no firm D call. The CDR3 has 21 amino acids. Trimming pared 4 bases from V and 0 bases from J, leaving 26 bases between. From germline, CDR1 is SGHRS and CDR2 YFSETQ. The CDR3 DNA reads TGCGCCAGCAGCACTGGTCGCGGCCTGTCAGGCGCGAGCTCCTATAATTCACCCCTCCACTTT. Residues: CASSTGRGLSGASSYNSPLHF.

This clone was seen just once. This rearrangement joins TRBV9 to TRBJ1-6; no clear D. This CDR3 comprises 16 residues. V lost 0 bases and J 10 bases, leaving 17 bases between the germline ends. From germline, CDR1 is SGDLS and CDR2 YYNGEE. The CDR3 DNA reads TGTGCCAGCAGCGTAGGCCCGGACTCATGGCCATCACCCCTCCACTTT. The encoded protein is CASSVGPDSWPSPLHF.

The chain couples TRBV19 to TRBJ2-2; D uncertain. CDR3 length equals 14 residues. The germline V gene encodes CDR1 LNHDA and CDR2 SQIVND (reference sequence). Trimming cost V 1 base and J 1 base, with 4 bases left between them. CDR3 protein: CASSIVRNTGELFF. Written as DNA, the CDR3 is TGTGCCAGTAGTATAGTTAGGAACACCGGGGAGCTGTTTTTT. Based on the CDR3 plus reference TRBV19 and TRBJ2-2, the full variable domain is DGGITQSPKYLFRKEGQNVTLSCEQNLNHDAMYWYRQDPGQGLRLIYYSQIVNDFQKGDIAEGYSVSREKKESFPLTVTSAQKNPTAFYLCASSIVRNTGELFFGEGSRLTVL.

CDR3 loop: CASKIQGNSNQPQHF. The CDR3 coding sequence is TGTGCCAGCAAAATACAGGGAAATAGCAATCAGCCCCAGCATTTT. The chain combines TRBV6-5 with TRBJ1-5; tentatively, D is TRBD1 (6 bases). The CDR3 sequence is 15 residues long. V gave up 7 bases and J gave up 0 bases, with 13 bases separating them. Germline V lookup: CDR1 MNHEY, CDR2 SVGAGI.

The rearrangement links TRBV7-9 to TRBJ1-1; D uncertain. The CDR3 is 14 residues long. Germline V gives CDR1 SEHNR, CDR2 FQNEAQ (reference sequence). Trimming left V 5 bases short and J 0 bases short, with 10 bases between. The DNA of the CDR3 is TGTGCCAGCAGCCTCTCCGGCCTGAACACTGAAGCTTTCTTT. Amino acid sequence: CASSLSGLNTEAFF.